A selection of T cell receptor beta chains follows, all from one sample in a study of T cell responses to AZD1222 COVID-19 vaccine. The protocol was immunoSEQ multiplex PCR, while the TCRdb copy is restricted to in-frame clones and leaves out a portion. The sample holds 180,000 or so clones, about 89% seen once. The sequencing used peripheral blood, collected 28 days after the second AZD1222 dose. The source of these receptors is an adult who received the AZD1222 COVID-19 vaccine. The CDR3 runs from the conserved cysteine through the conserved F or W. A D gene is named only where the DNA matches it firmly. Not all rows give a size; the values are once, few, many and, for expanded clones, a class.

TRBV13	.	TRBJ2-3	16	.	CASSLKGSSGTDTQYF	TGTGCCAGCAGCCTTAAGGGGTCTAGCGGCACAGATACGCAGTATTTT
TRBV6-5	.	TRBJ2-1	14	.	CASSPLRGAPKQFF	TGTGCCAGCAGTCCTCTAAGGGGGGCCCCAAAGCAGTTCTTC
TRBV7-9	.	TRBJ2-7	15	.	CASSPSLGGTYEQYF	TGTGCCAGCAGCCCCTCCTTGGGGGGCACCTACGAGCAGTACTTC
TRBV30	TRBD1	TRBJ1-2	14	.	CAWSQDRGLWGYTF	TGTGCCTGGAGTCAAGACAGGGGGCTTTGGGGCTACACCTTC
TRBV7-8	.	TRBJ2-7	13	.	CASSLGHLYEQYF	TGTGCCAGCAGCCTGGGACACCTCTACGAGCAGTACTTC
TRBV7-3	TRBD2	TRBJ2-7	14	.	CASSFSGGMDEQYF	TGTGCCAGCAGCTTTAGCGGGGGAATGGATGAGCAGTACTTC
TRBV4-3	.	TRBJ2-1	16	medium-sized	CASSQDLRGAYNEQFF	TGCGCCAGCAGCCAAGATCTAAGAGGTGCCTACAATGAGCAGTTCTTC
TRBV27	.	TRBJ1-2	13	.	CASSLSGSHGYTF	TGTGCCAGCAGTTTATCAGGGTCTCATGGCTACACCTTC
TRBV11-2	TRBD2	TRBJ2-5	15	.	CASSLSGGFSETQYF	TGTGCCAGCAGCTTAAGCGGGGGTTTTAGTGAGACCCAGTACTTC
TRBV18	.	TRBJ1-2	13	.	CASSPGTTHGYTF	TGTGCCAGCTCACCAGGGACTACCCATGGCTACACCTTC
TRBV3-1/TRBV3-2	.	TRBJ2-7	12	.	CASSQVGYEQYF	TGTGCCAGCAGCCAGGTCGGGTACGAGCAGTACTTC
TRBV9	.	TRBJ2-2	15	.	CASSVDPGESGELFF	TGTGCCAGCAGCGTAGACCCGGGAGAATCCGGGGAGCTGTTTTTT
TRBV6-5	.	TRBJ2-1	14	.	CASSYSRAYNEQFF	TGTGCCAGCAGTTACTCGAGGGCTTACAATGAGCAGTTCTTC
TRBV4-1	.	TRBJ2-4	15	.	CASSQNLGWGDIQYF	TGCGCCAGCAGCCAAAATCTTGGGTGGGGGGACATTCAGTACTTC
TRBV4-2	.	TRBJ2-3	14	few	CASSQVTGTDTQYF	TGTGCCAGCAGCCAAGTCACTGGGACAGATACGCAGTATTTT
TRBV2	TRBD1	TRBJ2-7	14	.	CASCYADRAYEQYF	TGTGCCAGCTGTTATGCGGACAGGGCCTACGAGCAGTACTTC
TRBV7-9	.	TRBJ2-1	14	once	CASGRAIDNNEQFF	TGTGCCAGCGGGCGGGCAATTGACAACAATGAGCAGTTCTTC
TRBV18	TRBD1	TRBJ2-7	18	once	CASSPPLRDRTDRYEQYF	TGTGCCAGCTCACCACCCCTCCGGGACAGGACCGACAGATACGAGCAGTACTTC
TRBV29-1	TRBD1	TRBJ2-7	13	.	CSVEDTQGVGQYF	TGCAGCGTTGAAGATACGCAGGGGGTAGGGCAGTACTTC
TRBV3-1/TRBV3-2	TRBD2	TRBJ2-4	16	.	CASSEGLAGYKNIQYF	TGTGCCAGCAGCGAGGGACTAGCGGGCTACAAAAACATTCAGTACTTC
TRBV18	.	TRBJ1-1	13	.	CASSPGDNTEAFF	TGTGCCAGCTCACCGGGGGACAACACTGAAGCTTTCTTT
TRBV24-1	TRBD1	TRBJ1-4	12	.	CASGRGQGKLFF	TGTGCCTCGGGGAGGGGGCAAGGAAAACTGTTTTTT
TRBV5-1	TRBD1	TRBJ2-7	13	.	CASTGTGVHEQYF	TGCGCCAGCACAGGGACAGGGGTCCACGAGCAGTACTTC
TRBV9	.	TRBJ1-1	15	.	CASSLLDSYNTEAFF	TGTGCCAGCAGCCTTCTGGACTCTTATAACACTGAAGCTTTCTTT
TRBV7-2	.	TRBJ1-6	15	.	CASSLRAGYNSPLHF	TGTGCCAGCAGCTTAAGGGCAGGGTATAATTCACCCCTCCACTTT
TRBV19	.	TRBJ1-2	12	.	CASSIAPDGYTF	TGTGCCAGTAGTATAGCACCCGATGGCTACACCTTC
TRBV27	TRBD1	TRBJ2-7	14	.	CASSLPDRTWEQYF	TGTGCCAGCAGTCTCCCGGACAGGACTTGGGAGCAGTACTTC
TRBV18	.	TRBJ1-3	14	.	CASSPLTSGNTIYF	TGTGCCAGCTCACCGCTGACCTCTGGAAACACCATATATTTT
TRBV19	.	TRBJ1-1	14	.	CASSPRQANTEAFF	TGTGCCAGTAGTCCCAGACAGGCCAACACTGAAGCTTTCTTT
TRBV6-2/TRBV6-3	.	TRBJ1-3	18	.	CASSYSKRAGSSGNTIYF	TGTGCCAGCAGTTACTCGAAGAGGGCGGGGAGCTCTGGAAACACCATATATTTT
TRBV11-2	TRBD2	TRBJ2-3	16	.	CASSLARGAYTDTQYF	TGTGCCAGCAGCTTAGCGCGGGGGGCTTACACAGATACGCAGTATTTT
TRBV30	TRBD2	TRBJ2-2	15	.	CAWSRAGVNTGELFF	TGTGCCTGGAGTAGGGCGGGGGTCAACACCGGGGAGCTGTTTTTT
TRBV6-5	TRBD2	TRBJ2-3	15	.	CASSYVAGGTDTQYF	TGTGCCAGCAGTTACGTAGCGGGAGGCACAGATACGCAGTATTTT
TRBV10-3	TRBD1	TRBJ1-1	15	once	CAIRESRDRATEAFF	TGTGCCATCAGGGAAAGCCGGGACAGGGCCACTGAAGCTTTCTTT
TRBV7-3	TRBD1	TRBJ2-3	15	.	CASSLSGTVEDTQYF	TGTGCCAGCAGCTTATCCGGGACAGTCGAGGATACGCAGTATTTT
TRBV7-9	.	TRBJ1-2	15	.	CASSPLRDLDYGYTF	TGTGCCAGCAGCCCCCTTCGGGATCTGGACTATGGCTACACCTTC
TRBV5-5	TRBD1	TRBJ1-6	14	.	CASSPGTGSSPLHF	TGTGCCAGCAGCCCGGGGACAGGGAGCTCACCCCTCCACTTT
TRBV15	.	TRBJ1-5	14	.	CATREGVGNQPQHF	TGTGCCACCAGGGAGGGGGTTGGGAATCAGCCCCAGCATTTT
TRBV7-6	.	TRBJ2-6	16	once	CASSSRGASGANVLTF	TGTGCCAGCAGCTCCCGGGGGGCGTCTGGGGCCAACGTCCTGACTTTC
TRBV6-6	.	TRBJ2-7	14	.	CASSSRDTSYEQYF	TGTGCCAGCAGTTCCCGGGACACGTCCTACGAGCAGTACTTC
TRBV19	.	TRBJ1-2	17	.	CASSTPSRALPADGYTF	TGTGCCAGTAGTACCCCATCCCGGGCCCTTCCGGCCGATGGCTACACCTTC
TRBV7-2	.	TRBJ2-7	15	.	CASTLTGRGHYEQYF	TGTGCCAGCACCCTAACGGGCAGGGGCCACTACGAGCAGTACTTC
TRBV4-3	.	TRBJ1-5	15	.	CASSQAFAVDQPQHF	TGCGCCAGCAGCCAAGCCTTTGCAGTGGATCAGCCCCAGCATTTT
TRBV9	TRBD1	TRBJ1-5	22	.	CASSVSLQHSGQAKYSNQPQHF	TGTGCCAGCAGCGTATCCCTTCAACACTCTGGACAGGCGAAGTATAGCAATCAGCCCCAGCATTTT
TRBV11-3	.	TRBJ2-1	15	.	CASSLVALGYNEQFF	TGTGCCAGCAGCTTAGTAGCGTTAGGGTACAATGAGCAGTTCTTC
TRBV7-9	.	TRBJ2-7	15	few	CASSLSGSEYYEQYF	TGTGCCAGCAGCTTATCAGGGTCGGAATACTACGAGCAGTACTTC
TRBV3-1/TRBV3-2	.	TRBJ1-1	14	.	CASSRGHENTEAFF	TGTGCCAGCAGCCGGGGACACGAAAACACTGAAGCTTTCTTT
TRBV15	.	TRBJ2-4	15	.	CATSRDRREQNIQYF	TGTGCCACCAGCAGAGATAGGAGGGAACAAAACATTCAGTACTTC